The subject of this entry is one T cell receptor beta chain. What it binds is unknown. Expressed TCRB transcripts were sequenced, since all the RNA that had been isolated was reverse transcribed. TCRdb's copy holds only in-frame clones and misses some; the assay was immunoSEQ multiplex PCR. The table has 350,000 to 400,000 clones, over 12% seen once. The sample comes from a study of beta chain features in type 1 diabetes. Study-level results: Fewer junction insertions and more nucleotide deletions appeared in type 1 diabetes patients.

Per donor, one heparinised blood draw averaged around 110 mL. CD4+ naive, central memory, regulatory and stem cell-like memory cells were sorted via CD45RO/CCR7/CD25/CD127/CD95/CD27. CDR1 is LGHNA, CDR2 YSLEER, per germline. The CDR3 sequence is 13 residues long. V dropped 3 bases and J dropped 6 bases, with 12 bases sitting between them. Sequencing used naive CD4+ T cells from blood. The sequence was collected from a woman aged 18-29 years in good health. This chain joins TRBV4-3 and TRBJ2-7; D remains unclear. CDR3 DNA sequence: TGCGCCAGCAGCCAGAGATCTACGAGCGAGCAGTACTTC. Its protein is CASSQRSTSEQYF.